One T cell receptor (beta chain) is described in this entry. The data stem from a study of T-cell reconstitution after alpha-beta-depleted transplantation in children. A library of TCRbeta sequences, prepared with unique molecular identifiers, was generated. TCRdb redid the calling of the PCR reads with MiXCR, one entry per CDR3 protein. There are over 100,000 distinct CDR3 sequences in the sample; 10% occur only once, and around 35% lies in the top ten. The CDR3 contains 14 residues. The germline gives CDR1 SGHRS, CDR2 YFSETQ. V was clipped by 0 bases and J by 7 bases; unmatched bases: 6. The sequence derives from a boy aged 2-15 years with acute lymphoblastic leukemia, due to receive a stem cell transplant. V gene TRBV5-1 combines with J gene TRBJ1-2, with 7 bases that match TRBD1. Specimen: PBMCs, collected before TCRalphabeta/CD19-depleted stem cell transplant. The CDR3 region is CASSLGDRVSGYTF. The CDR3 DNA sequence: TGCGCCAGCAGCTTGGGTGACAGGGTATCTGGCTACACCTTC.